A selection of T cell receptor beta chains follows, all from one sample in a study of PD-1 blockade in classical Hodgkin lymphoma. The repertoire was sequenced with immunoSEQ multiplex PCR; TCRdb's copy has only in-frame clones and lacks some. The data show approximately 34,000 clones, less than 85% seen once. Sequenced material: peripheral blood mononuclear cells (PBMCs), taken before the second cycle of nivolumab. These receptors all stem from a human donor with classical Hodgkin lymphoma. The CDR3 runs from the conserved cysteine through the conserved F or W. The D gene is left open where the match is weak. Only some rows state a clone size, as once, few, many or a class for expanded clones.

D: .
J: TRBJ1-1
size: .
V: TRBV19
DNA: TGTGCCAGTAGCCAGAACGGGGGGAACACTGAAGCTTTCTTT
CDR3: CASSQNGGNTEAFF

D: .
J: TRBJ2-2
size: .
V: TRBV7-2
DNA: TGTGCCAGCAGCCTAAACGGGCCTCGGGGCACCGGGGAGCTGTTTTTT
CDR3: CASSLNGPRGTGELFF

D: .
J: TRBJ2-5
size: .
V: TRBV11-2
DNA: TGTGCCAGCAGCCCAAGCCGGACCCAGTACTTC
CDR3: CASSPSRTQYF

D: TRBD1
J: TRBJ1-5
size: .
V: TRBV4-1
DNA: TGCGCCAGCAGCCAGGACAGGAGTTATAGCAATCAGCCCCAGCATTTT
CDR3: CASSQDRSYSNQPQHF

D: .
J: TRBJ1-2
size: .
V: TRBV7-6
DNA: TGTGCCAGCAGCCAGGACGTTAACTATGGCTACACCTTC
CDR3: CASSQDVNYGYTF

D: .
J: TRBJ1-2
size: .
V: TRBV5-6
DNA: TGTGCCAGCAGCCCCCGGGAGGGGGATAGATATGGCTACACCTTC
CDR3: CASSPREGDRYGYTF

D: .
J: TRBJ1-2
size: .
V: TRBV6-6
DNA: TGTGCCAGCGCCGAGACAGCGACCCATAACTATGGCTACACCTTC
CDR3: CASAETATHNYGYTF

D: .
J: TRBJ2-1
size: .
V: TRBV9
DNA: TGTGCCAGCAGCGGAGCGATTGACTACCTCACCTACAATGAGCAGTTCTTC
CDR3: CASSGAIDYLTYNEQFF

D: .
J: TRBJ1-1
size: .
V: TRBV27
DNA: TGTGCCAGCAGTTACGGCGGAACGAACACTGAAGCTTTCTTT
CDR3: CASSYGGTNTEAFF

D: TRBD2
J: TRBJ2-2
size: .
V: TRBV19
DNA: TGTGCCAGTAGTAGTACTAGCGGCGTGAACACCGGGGAGCTGTTTTTT
CDR3: CASSSTSGVNTGELFF

D: TRBD2
J: TRBJ2-5
size: .
V: TRBV19
DNA: TGTGCCAGTAGTATGTGGAGTAGCGGGGACAAGAGTGGGGGGAAAGAGACCCAGTACTTC
CDR3: CASSMWSSGDKSGGKETQYF

D: .
J: TRBJ2-1
size: few
V: TRBV6-5
DNA: TGTGCCAGCAGTTACTCGACCACAGAGGCGGGCAATGAGCAGTTCTTC
CDR3: CASSYSTTEAGNEQFF

D: .
J: TRBJ1-2
size: .
V: TRBV4-3
DNA: TGCGCCAGCAGCCAAGTGGGGATCTATGGCTACACCTTC
CDR3: CASSQVGIYGYTF

D: .
J: TRBJ2-1
size: .
V: TRBV2
DNA: TGTGCCAGCAGTACAGGGCGCATTTACAATGAGCAGTTCTTC
CDR3: CASSTGRIYNEQFF

D: .
J: TRBJ1-1
size: .
V: TRBV27
DNA: TGTGCCAGCCACGACTCGGGACAACCGAACACTGAAGCTTTCTTT
CDR3: CASHDSGQPNTEAFF

D: TRBD2
J: TRBJ2-5
size: .
V: TRBV9
DNA: TGTGCCAGCAGCGTAGCTGCGACTAGCGGCTCGGAGACCCAGTACTTC
CDR3: CASSVAATSGSETQYF

D: .
J: TRBJ1-1
size: .
V: TRBV19
DNA: TGTGCCAGTAGTAGGGGGACCTCGGGGTCTGAAGCTTTCTTT
CDR3: CASSRGTSGSEAFF

D: .
J: TRBJ2-1
size: .
V: TRBV27
DNA: TGTGCCAGCAGTTTAGATGATCCGGGACGGTCCTACAATGAGCAGTTCTTC
CDR3: CASSLDDPGRSYNEQFF

D: .
J: TRBJ2-7
size: few
V: TRBV20-1
DNA: TGCAGTGCTAAAGACGTCGGGGAGCAGTACTTC
CDR3: CSAKDVGEQYF

D: TRBD1
J: TRBJ2-3
size: .
V: TRBV6-1
DNA: TGTGCCAGCAGTGAGATATTGACAGGGGGCACAGATACGCAGTATTTT
CDR3: CASSEILTGGTDTQYF

D: .
J: TRBJ2-7
size: .
V: TRBV5-1
DNA: TGCGCCAGCAGCTTGGAGGGGGGGCGGGACGAGCAGTACTTC
CDR3: CASSLEGGRDEQYF

D: .
J: TRBJ2-2
size: .
V: TRBV18
DNA: TGTGCCAGCTCGCCACAACGGGGAGAGCGGGACACCGGGGAGCTGTTTTTT
CDR3: CASSPQRGERDTGELFF

D: TRBD1
J: TRBJ2-7
size: .
V: TRBV4-1
DNA: TGCGCCAGCAGCCAACCCGGGACAGGGTTGTACGAGCAGTACTTC
CDR3: CASSQPGTGLYEQYF

D: TRBD1
J: TRBJ1-1
size: once
V: TRBV7-9
DNA: TGTGCCAGCAGCCTTCAGGGGGCAGAAGCTTTCTTT
CDR3: CASSLQGAEAFF

D: .
J: TRBJ2-1
size: .
V: TRBV9
DNA: TGTGCCAGCAGCGTGACTAGTACCGATGAGCAGTTCTTC
CDR3: CASSVTSTDEQFF

D: TRBD1
J: TRBJ2-3
size: .
V: TRBV7-3
DNA: TGTGCCAGCAGCCTCACAGGGGGAACTAGCACAGATACGCAGTATTTT
CDR3: CASSLTGGTSTDTQYF

D: .
J: TRBJ1-2
size: .
V: TRBV5-1
DNA: TGCGCCAGCAGCGAAGGGGGTAGCTATGGCTACACCTTC
CDR3: CASSEGGSYGYTF

D: TRBD2
J: TRBJ2-1
size: once
V: TRBV29-1
DNA: TGCAGCGTTGGAGCGGGGGTGCAGTTCTTC
CDR3: CSVGAGVQFF

D: .
J: TRBJ2-1
size: few
V: TRBV7-3
DNA: TGTGCCAGCAGCCCCAGGGTGGGCAATGAGCAGTTCTTC
CDR3: CASSPRVGNEQFF

D: TRBD1
J: TRBJ1-2
size: few
V: TRBV29-1
DNA: TGCAGCGTTGAAAACGTACCAACAGGGGCGCAAGGCTACACCTTC
CDR3: CSVENVPTGAQGYTF

D: .
J: TRBJ1-1
size: .
V: TRBV9
DNA: TGTGCCAGCAGTAGGGGAATGGATGAAGCTTTCTTT
CDR3: CASSRGMDEAFF

D: .
J: TRBJ2-5
size: many
V: TRBV6-5
DNA: TGTGCCAGCACCTCCACTAACGGAATGCGGGAGACCCAGTACTTC
CDR3: CASTSTNGMRETQYF

D: .
J: TRBJ2-3
size: .
V: TRBV13
DNA: TGTGCCAGCAGCCAGCCTTCAGATACGCAGTATTTT
CDR3: CASSQPSDTQYF

D: .
J: TRBJ1-2
size: .
V: TRBV6-5
DNA: TGTGCCAGCAGTTACGGTCGAGGGTTTCGGTATGGCTACACCTTC
CDR3: CASSYGRGFRYGYTF

D: .
J: TRBJ2-7
size: .
V: TRBV4-3
DNA: TGCGCCAGCAGCCAAGACGGCGGTGCCAGTCGGCAGTACTTC
CDR3: CASSQDGGASRQYF

D: .
J: TRBJ1-5
size: .
V: TRBV2
DNA: TGTGCCAGCAGCCCTTGGGGACGGCTAAATGGCAATCAGCCCCAGCATTTT
CDR3: CASSPWGRLNGNQPQHF

D: TRBD1
J: TRBJ2-3
size: .
V: TRBV7-8
DNA: TGTGCCAGCAGCTTTCCCGGACAGGCACCTAGCACAGATACGCAGTATTTT
CDR3: CASSFPGQAPSTDTQYF

D: .
J: TRBJ2-3
size: few
V: TRBV19
DNA: TGTGCCAGTAGTATTCCGTCTAGCTCAGATACGCAGTATTTT
CDR3: CASSIPSSSDTQYF

D: TRBD2
J: TRBJ2-7
size: .
V: TRBV11-3
DNA: TGTGCCAGCAGCCCCCGGGGAGGGACCTACGAGCAGTACTTC
CDR3: CASSPRGGTYEQYF

D: TRBD2
J: TRBJ2-3
size: .
V: TRBV11-2
DNA: TGTGCCAGCAGCTTTCCTAGCGGGGGGGCCAGATCTAGGACAGATACGCAGTATTTT
CDR3: CASSFPSGGARSRTDTQYF

D: .
J: TRBJ1-1
size: .
V: TRBV10-3
DNA: TGTGCCATCAGTGGGGCCGACCTGAACACTGAAGCTTTCTTT
CDR3: CAISGADLNTEAFF

D: TRBD2
J: TRBJ2-3
size: .
V: TRBV18
DNA: TGTGCCAGCTCACCCGATAGCGGGGGGGGAGATACGCAGTATTTT
CDR3: CASSPDSGGGDTQYF

D: .
J: TRBJ1-4
size: .
V: TRBV6-1
DNA: TGTGCCAGCACCTCGACAGCTAATGAAAAACTGTTTTTT
CDR3: CASTSTANEKLFF

D: .
J: TRBJ1-6
size: .
V: TRBV28
DNA: TGTGCCAGCAGTGGCCGTGAGGCGCTTGGAAATTCACCCCTCCACTTT
CDR3: CASSGREALGNSPLHF

D: .
J: TRBJ2-3
size: .
V: TRBV7-6
DNA: TGTGCCAGCAGCTTAGGACTGGCTACGCAGTATTTT
CDR3: CASSLGLATQYF

D: .
J: TRBJ2-7
size: .
V: TRBV9
DNA: TGTGCCAGCAGCGTAGATGCGCCTAGCTCCTACGAGCAGTACTTC
CDR3: CASSVDAPSSYEQYF

D: .
J: TRBJ2-1
size: .
V: TRBV2
DNA: TGTGCCAGCAGTACTTTTAGCGGACCCTACAATGAGCAGTTCTTC
CDR3: CASSTFSGPYNEQFF

D: .
J: TRBJ2-7
size: .
V: TRBV30
DNA: TGTGCCTGGAGTGACATTCGCGAGCAGTACTTC
CDR3: CAWSDIREQYF